The 9 T cell receptor beta chains below were found in one sample sequenced in a study of T cells in Graves' hyperthyroidism and ophthalmopathy (dated by TCRdb to between 2018 and 2021). The library was produced with multiplex PCR. TCRdb lists the instrument as Illumina HiSeq 2000. Amplification of TCR beta CDR3 regions was carried out from RNA transcripts. A first-round RT-PCR of the TCR CDR3 used the HTBI primer set with the Qiagen OneStep RT-PCR kit. The public reads were reanalyzed by TCRdb: fastp trimming at Q25, MiXCR alignment, in-frame beta chains only. Records with the same CDR3 protein are collapsed into one entry carrying the most frequent genes and DNA. This sample lists 190,000 or so distinct CDR3 sequences; approximately 16% were detected once. Together, the top ten hold about 48% of the sample. Specimen: blood. The receptors were sampled from a man aged 40-49 years with Graves' hyperthyroidism.

This clonotype was detected many times. V gene TRBV12-3 or TRBV12-4 combines with J gene TRBJ1-1, with 7 bases fitting TRBD1. This CDR3 contains 14 residues. V lost 5 bases and J lost 4; bases outside the gene matches: 7. The CDR3 is CASSSRGVGTEAFF. The CDR3 DNA is TGTGCCAGCAGTAGCAGGGGGGTGGGCACTGAAGCTTTCTTT.

This clonotype was detected many times. The chain joins TRBV10-3 to TRBJ2-1, with D maybe TRBD1 (6 bases). With 6 bases removed from V and 6 bases from J, the gap between germline ends came to 9 bases. This CDR3 has 12 residues. Germline V gene data show CDR1 as ENHRY and CDR2 as SYGVKD. The CDR3 is CAIRAGVNEQFF. Here the CDR3 DNA reads TGTGCCATCAGGGCAGGGGTCAATGAGCAGTTCTTC.

Points on this clonotype: A read error may produce the germline difference seen at one junction end. The V call is TRBV19, the J call TRBJ2-1; 7 bases are a match to TRBD1. From germline, CDR1 is LNHDA and CDR2 SQIVND (reference sequence). The CDR3 contains 13 residues. The CDR3: CASRIDRVNEQFF. CDR3 nucleotides: TGTGCCAGTAGAATAGACAGGGTAAATGAGCAGTTCTTC.

This clonotype was recorded at least ten times. CDR3 sequence reads: CASSAVVPGELFF. The CDR3, as DNA: TGTGCCAGCAGCGCCGTAGTACCCGGGGAGCTGTTTTTT. The rearrangement links TRBV11-2 to TRBJ2-2, with D unclear. Trimming took off 5 bases at V and 6 bases at J, with 10 bases between the two ends. This CDR3 contains 13 residues. Germline lookup yields CDR1 SGHAT and CDR2 FQNNGV.

The table lists this clonotype with a few counts. The chain is built from TRBV7-3 and TRBJ2-2; 11 nucleotides align to TRBD1. In germline, CDR1 is SGHTA, CDR2 FQGTGA. Trimming removed 3 bases from V and 5 bases from J; junction bases left unmatched: 5. This CDR3 contains 16 residues. CDR3 nucleotide sequence: TGTGCCAGCAGCTTCTGGGGGACAGGGGGGACCGGGGAGCTGTTTTTT. Translation gives CASSFWGTGGTGELFF.

The CDR3 DNA is TGCAGTCCTCGGGACCCTTTGAATTCACCCCTCCACTTT. Its translation: CSPRDPLNSPLHF. The chain couples TRBV20-1 to TRBJ1-6; TRBD1 might be the D (5 bases). V was trimmed by 8 bases and J by 7 bases, leaving 15 bases between them. The CDR3 has 13 residues. In germline, CDR1 is DFQATT, CDR2 SNEGSKA (reference sequence).

This clonotype has ten or more counts. This chain links TRBV28 with TRBJ1-5; 8 bases are shared with TRBD1. The germline V gene has CDR1 MDHEN and CDR2 SYDVKM. V shed 2 bases, J shed 4 bases, and the junction held 4 bases outside the gene matches. The CDR3 is 15 amino acids. In DNA, the CDR3 is TGTGCCAGCAGTTTAGGGACAGGTGATAATCAGCCCCAGCATTTT. Translating it yields CASSLGTGDNQPQHF. The complete variable domain, with remaining parts taken from reference TRBV28 and TRBJ1-5, reads DVKVTQSSRYLVKRTGEKVFLECVQDMDHENMFWYRQDPGLGLRLIYFSYDVKMKEKGDIPEGYSVSREKKERFSLILESASTNQTSMYLCASSLGTGDNQPQHFGDGTRLSIL.

This clonotype was counted between two and nine times. The chain has TRBV24-1 and TRBJ2-5, with 8 positions matching TRBD2. After removal of 2 bases from V and 5 bases from J, the junction contained 6 bases not matched to a gene. This CDR3 has 15 amino acids. From germline, CDR1 is KGHDR and CDR2 SFDVKD. CDR3 coding DNA: TGTGCCACCAGTGATTCGTCGGGGGGGCAGGAGACCCAGTACTTC. It is translated as CATSDSSGGQETQYF.

This clonotype was counted many times. This chain links TRBV6-1 with TRBJ1-1, with 7 positions matching TRBD1. Germline lookup yields CDR1 MNHNS and CDR2 SASEGT. The CDR3 length is 14 residues. V gave up 8 bases and J gave up 4 bases; unmatched junction bases: 10. The CDR3 DNA reads TGTGCCAGCGGTTACAGGGGTGTGGGCACTGAAGCTTTCTTT. Residues: CASGYRGVGTEAFF.